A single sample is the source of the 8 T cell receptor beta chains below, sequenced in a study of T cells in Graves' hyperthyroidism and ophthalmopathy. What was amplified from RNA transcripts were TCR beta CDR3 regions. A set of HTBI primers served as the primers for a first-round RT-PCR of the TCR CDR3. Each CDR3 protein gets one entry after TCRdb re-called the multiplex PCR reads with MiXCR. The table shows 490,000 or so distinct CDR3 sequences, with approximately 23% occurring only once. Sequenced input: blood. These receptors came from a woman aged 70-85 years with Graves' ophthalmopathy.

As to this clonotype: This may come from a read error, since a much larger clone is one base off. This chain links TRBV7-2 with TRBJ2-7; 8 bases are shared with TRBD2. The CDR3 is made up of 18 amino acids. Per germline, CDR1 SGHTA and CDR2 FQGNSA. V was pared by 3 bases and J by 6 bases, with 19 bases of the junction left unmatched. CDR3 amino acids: CASSLWGLEPPGAAEQYF. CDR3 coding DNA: TGTGCCAGCAGCTTGTGGGGACTAGAACCCCCAGGAGCTGCCGAGCAGTACTTC.

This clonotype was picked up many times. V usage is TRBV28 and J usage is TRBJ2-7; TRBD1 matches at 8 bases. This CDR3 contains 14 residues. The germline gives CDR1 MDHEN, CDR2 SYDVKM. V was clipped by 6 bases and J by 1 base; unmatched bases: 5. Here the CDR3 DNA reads TGTGCCAGCAGCTTCGGACAGGGATCCTACGAGCAGTACTTC. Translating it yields CASSFGQGSYEQYF.

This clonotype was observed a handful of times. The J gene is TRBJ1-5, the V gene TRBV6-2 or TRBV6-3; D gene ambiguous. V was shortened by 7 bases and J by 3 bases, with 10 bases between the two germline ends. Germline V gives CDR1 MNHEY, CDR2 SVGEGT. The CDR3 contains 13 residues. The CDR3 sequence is CASTGVINQPQHF. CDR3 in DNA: TGTGCCAGCACAGGTGTAATCAATCAGCCCCAGCATTTT.

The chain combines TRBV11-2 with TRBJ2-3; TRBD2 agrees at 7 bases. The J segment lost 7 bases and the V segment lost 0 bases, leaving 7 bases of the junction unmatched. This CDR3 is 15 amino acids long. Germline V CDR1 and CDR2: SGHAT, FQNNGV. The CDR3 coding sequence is TGTGCCAGCAGCTTAGATCTAGCGGAGGGGTATACGCAGTATTTT. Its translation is CASSLDLAEGYTQYF.

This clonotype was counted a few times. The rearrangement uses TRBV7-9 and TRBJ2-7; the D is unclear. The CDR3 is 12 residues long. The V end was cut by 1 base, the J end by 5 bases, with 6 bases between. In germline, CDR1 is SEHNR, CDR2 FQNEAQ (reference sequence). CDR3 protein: CASSLVHHEQYF. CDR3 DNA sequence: TGTGCCAGCAGCTTAGTTCACCACGAGCAGTACTTC.

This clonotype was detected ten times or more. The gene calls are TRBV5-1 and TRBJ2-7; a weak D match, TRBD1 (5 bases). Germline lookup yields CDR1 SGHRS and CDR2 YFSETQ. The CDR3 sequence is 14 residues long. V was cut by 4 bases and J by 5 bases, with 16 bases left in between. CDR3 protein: CASSPTEIGNEQYF. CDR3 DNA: TGCGCCAGCAGCCCGACAGAAATCGGCAACGAGCAGTACTTC.

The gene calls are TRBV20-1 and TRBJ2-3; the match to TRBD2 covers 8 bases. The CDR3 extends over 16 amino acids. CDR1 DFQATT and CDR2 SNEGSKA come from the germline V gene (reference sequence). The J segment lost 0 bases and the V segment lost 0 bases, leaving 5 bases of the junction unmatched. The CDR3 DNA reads TGCAGTGCTAGAGATTTCCTAGCGGGTAGCACAGATACGCAGTATTTT. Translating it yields CSARDFLAGSTDTQYF.

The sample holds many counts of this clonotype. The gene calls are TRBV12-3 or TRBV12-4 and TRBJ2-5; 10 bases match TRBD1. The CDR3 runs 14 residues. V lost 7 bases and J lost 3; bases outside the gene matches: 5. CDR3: CASTPDRGKETQYF. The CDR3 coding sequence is TGTGCCAGCACCCCGGACAGGGGGAAAGAGACCCAGTACTTC.